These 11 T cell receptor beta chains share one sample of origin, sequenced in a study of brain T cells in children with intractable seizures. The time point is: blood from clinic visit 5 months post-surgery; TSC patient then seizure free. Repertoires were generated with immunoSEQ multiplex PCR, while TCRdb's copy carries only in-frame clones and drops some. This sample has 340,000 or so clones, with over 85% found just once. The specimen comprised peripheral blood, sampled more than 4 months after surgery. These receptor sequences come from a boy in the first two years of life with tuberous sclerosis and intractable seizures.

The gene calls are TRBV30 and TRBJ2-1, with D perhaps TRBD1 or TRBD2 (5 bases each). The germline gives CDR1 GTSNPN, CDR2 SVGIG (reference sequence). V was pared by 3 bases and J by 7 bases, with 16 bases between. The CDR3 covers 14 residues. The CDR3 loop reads CAWSLGVGENEQFF. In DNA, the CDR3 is TGTGCCTGGAGCCTCGGTGTGGGGGAAAATGAGCAGTTCTTC. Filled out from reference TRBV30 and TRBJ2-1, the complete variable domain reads SQTIHQWPATLVQPVGSPLSLECTVEGTSNPNLYWYRQAAGRGLQLLFYSVGIGQISSEVPQNLSASRPQDRQFILSSKKLLLSDSGFYLCAWSLGVGENEQFFGPGTRLTVL.

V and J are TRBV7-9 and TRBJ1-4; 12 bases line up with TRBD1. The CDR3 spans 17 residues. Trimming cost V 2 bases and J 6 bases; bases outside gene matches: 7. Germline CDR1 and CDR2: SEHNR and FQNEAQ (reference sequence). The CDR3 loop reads CASSLRDRGRRDEKLFF. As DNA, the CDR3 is TGTGCCAGCAGCTTAAGGGACAGGGGGCGCAGGGATGAAAAACTGTTTTTT.

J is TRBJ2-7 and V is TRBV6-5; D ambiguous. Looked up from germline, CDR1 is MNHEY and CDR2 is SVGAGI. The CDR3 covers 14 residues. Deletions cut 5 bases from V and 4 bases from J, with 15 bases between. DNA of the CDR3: TGTGCCAGCAGTCATACCCGCGGTGGATACGAGCAGTACTTC. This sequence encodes CASSHTRGGYEQYF.

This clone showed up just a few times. CDR3 DNA: TGTGCCAGCAGTGAGCTGGCAGGGGTGGCCCTCCACTTT. Its translation: CASSELAGVALHF. The chain carries TRBV6-1 and TRBJ1-6, with D possibly matching TRBD1 (6 bases). The CDR3 runs to 13 residues. From germline, CDR1 is MNHNS and CDR2 SASEGT. With 3 bases removed from V and 14 bases from J, the gap between germline ends came to 14 bases.

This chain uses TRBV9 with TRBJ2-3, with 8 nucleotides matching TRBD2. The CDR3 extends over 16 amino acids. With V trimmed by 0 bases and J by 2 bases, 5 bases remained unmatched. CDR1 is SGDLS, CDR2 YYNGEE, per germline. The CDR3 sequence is CASSVATSGYTDTQYF. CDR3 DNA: TGTGCCAGCAGCGTAGCTACTAGCGGCTACACAGATACGCAGTATTTT.

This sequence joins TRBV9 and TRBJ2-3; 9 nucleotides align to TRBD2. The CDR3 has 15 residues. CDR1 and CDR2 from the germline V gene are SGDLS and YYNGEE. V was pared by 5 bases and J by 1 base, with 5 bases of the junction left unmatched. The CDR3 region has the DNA TGTGCCAGCAGTGGGTTAGCGGGAGGCACAGATACGCAGTATTTT. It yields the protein CASSGLAGGTDTQYF. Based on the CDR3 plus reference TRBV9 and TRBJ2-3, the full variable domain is DSGVTQTPKHLITATGQRVTLRCSPRSGDLSVYWYQQSLDQGLQFLIQYYNGEERAKGNILERFSAQQFPDLHSELNLSSLELGDSALYFCASSGLAGGTDTQYFGPGTRLTVL.

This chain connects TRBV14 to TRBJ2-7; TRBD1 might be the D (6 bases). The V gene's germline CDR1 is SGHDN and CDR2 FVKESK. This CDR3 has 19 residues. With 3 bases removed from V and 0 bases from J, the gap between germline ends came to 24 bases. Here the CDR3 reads CASSQFARGTTRSSYEQYF. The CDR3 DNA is TGTGCCAGCAGCCAGTTCGCCAGGGGAACAACAAGGAGCTCCTACGAGCAGTACTTC.

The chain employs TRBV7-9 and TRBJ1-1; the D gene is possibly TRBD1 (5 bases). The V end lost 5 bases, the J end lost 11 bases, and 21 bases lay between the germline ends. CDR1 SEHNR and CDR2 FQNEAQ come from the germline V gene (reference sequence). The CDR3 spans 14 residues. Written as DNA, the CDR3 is TGTGCCAGCAGCCGACGCGGGGGACCCCTCGGGGCTTTCTTT. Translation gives CASSRRGGPLGAFF.

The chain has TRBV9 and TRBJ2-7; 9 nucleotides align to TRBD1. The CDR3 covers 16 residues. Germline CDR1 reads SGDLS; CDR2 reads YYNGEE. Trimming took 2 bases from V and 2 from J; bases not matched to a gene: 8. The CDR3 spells CASSVGTGLTPYEQYF. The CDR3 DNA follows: TGTGCCAGCAGCGTGGGGACAGGGTTGACCCCCTACGAGCAGTACTTC.

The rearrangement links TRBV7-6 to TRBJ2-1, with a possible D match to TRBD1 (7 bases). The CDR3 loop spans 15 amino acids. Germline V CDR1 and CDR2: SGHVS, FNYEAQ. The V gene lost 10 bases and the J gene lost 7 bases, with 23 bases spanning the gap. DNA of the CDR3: TGTGCCACATCAGCCAGGGGGGCTCAGAGGAATGAGCAGTTCTTC. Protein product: CATSARGAQRNEQFF.

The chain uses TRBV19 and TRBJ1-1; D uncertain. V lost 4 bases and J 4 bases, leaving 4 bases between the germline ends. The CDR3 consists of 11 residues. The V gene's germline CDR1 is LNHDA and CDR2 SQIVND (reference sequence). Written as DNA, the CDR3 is TGTGCCAGTAGTACGTTCACTGAAGCTTTCTTT. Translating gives CASSTFTEAFF.